This TCR beta chain was captured in a study of cytomegalovirus exposure and HLA in healthy donors. Use of 60 Vbeta and 13 Jbeta primers characterized the PCR. Produced via immunoSEQ multiplex PCR; TCRdb's table is partial and in-frame only. Here the sample spans more than 65,000 clones, around three quarters being singletons. Material for sequencing was PBMCs. The receptor's source is a woman in her thirties or forties in good health and CMV-seropositive.

CDR3 loop: CASSDELPGSYEQYF. For the CDR3, the DNA is TGTGCCAGCAGTGACGAGTTGCCGGGAAGCTACGAGCAGTACTTC. The chain is built from TRBV6-1 and TRBJ2-7; possible D gene TRBD2, 5 bases. The germline V gene has CDR1 MNHNS and CDR2 SASEGT. The V end lost 3 bases, the J end lost 3 bases, and 15 bases lay between the germline ends. CDR3 length: 15 amino acids.